This T cell receptor (beta chain) stems from a study of cytomegalovirus exposure and HLA in healthy donors. Study observations and caveats: About 87% or about 30% of the time was how often most TCR beta V segments were productive, according to an earlier analysis. V- and J-gene trimming in TCR beta was tied to a missense DCLRE1C variant by an analysis performed later. A cluster of highly shared sequence variants was likely a sequencing artifact.

CDR3 size: 15 residues. Deletions cut 3 bases from V and 5 bases from J, with 16 bases between. CDR1 is SGHNT, CDR2 YYREEE, per germline (reference sequence). For this clone: Its antigen remains unknown.

Researchers ran the PCR with 60 Vbeta and 13 Jbeta primers. Original handling: Tens of millions of unique TCR beta chains, roughly 10 million shared, were counted in a later analysis. The protocol was immunoSEQ multiplex PCR, while the TCRdb copy is restricted to in-frame clones and leaves out a portion. Clone size and V and J calls were adopted from that table, with D and trimming inferred from the DNA. The repertoire consists of about 100,000 clones, with around 80% occurring once and the leading ten covering approximately 1.9%. The source material was PBMCs. The receptor's source is a woman in her thirties or forties in good health and CMV-seronegative. The rearrangement joins TRBV5-4 to TRBJ2-3, with a weak D call TRBD2 (6 bases). The CDR3 nucleotides read TGTGCCAGCAGCTCCGGTTTGACTAGTTTAGATACGCAGTATTTT. Amino acid sequence: CASSSGLTSLDTQYF.